The subject of this entry is one T cell receptor (beta chain). As yet, its antigen is unknown. The data derive from a study of cytomegalovirus exposure and HLA in healthy donors. The study, taken as a whole, reports: Generally TCR sequences proved uncommon, though certain public TCRs appeared in numerous donors. Across donors, presence/absence analyses took sequencing depth to be roughly uniform.

V was trimmed by 7 bases and J by 9 bases, leaving 13 bases between them. The germline V gene encodes CDR1 SNHLY and CDR2 FYNNEI. The CDR3 is made up of 13 amino acids. With 60 Vbeta and 13 Jbeta primers, the PCR was carried out. Libraries were prepared by immunoSEQ multiplex PCR; TCRdb keeps only in-frame clonotypes and omits some of them. Of some 170,000 clones in the sample, about three quarters were seen once. The rearrangement joins TRBV2 to TRBJ1-6; D is perhaps TRBD1 (6 bases). Sequencing input: PBMCs. This TCR was sampled from a woman aged 25 to 45 in good health and CMV-seronegative. The CDR3 loop reads CASTGQGSSPLHF. The CDR3 DNA is TGTGCCAGCACTGGGCAGGGGAGTTCACCCCTCCACTTT. Full variable domain (missing parts from reference TRBV2 and TRBJ1-6): EPEVTQTPSHQVTQMGQEVILRCVPISNHLYFYWYRQILGQKVEFLVSFYNNEISEKSEIFDDQFSVERPDGSNFTLKIRSTKLEDSAMYFCASTGQGSSPLHFGNGTRLTVT.